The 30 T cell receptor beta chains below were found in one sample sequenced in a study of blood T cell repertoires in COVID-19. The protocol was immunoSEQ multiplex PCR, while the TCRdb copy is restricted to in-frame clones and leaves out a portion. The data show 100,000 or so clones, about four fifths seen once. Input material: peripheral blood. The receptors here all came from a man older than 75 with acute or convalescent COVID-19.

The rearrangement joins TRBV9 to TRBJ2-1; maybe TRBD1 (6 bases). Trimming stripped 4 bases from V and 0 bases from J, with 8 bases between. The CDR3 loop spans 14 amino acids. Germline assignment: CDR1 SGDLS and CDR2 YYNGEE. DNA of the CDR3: TGTGCCAGCAGCACAGGGAGCTCCTACAATGAGCAGTTCTTC. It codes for CASSTGSSYNEQFF.

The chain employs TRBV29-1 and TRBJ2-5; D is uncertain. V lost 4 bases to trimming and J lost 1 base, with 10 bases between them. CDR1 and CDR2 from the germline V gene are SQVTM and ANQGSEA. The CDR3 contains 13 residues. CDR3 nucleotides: TGCAGCGTTGCTCCAGCAGGCCAAGAGACCCAGTACTTC. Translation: CSVAPAGQETQYF.

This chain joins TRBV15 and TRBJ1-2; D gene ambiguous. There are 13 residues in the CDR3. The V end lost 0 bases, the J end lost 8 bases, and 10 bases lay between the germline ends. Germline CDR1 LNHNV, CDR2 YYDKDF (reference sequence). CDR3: CATSRDLRGGYTF. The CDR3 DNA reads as TGTGCCACCAGCAGAGATTTGAGAGGAGGCTACACCTTC.

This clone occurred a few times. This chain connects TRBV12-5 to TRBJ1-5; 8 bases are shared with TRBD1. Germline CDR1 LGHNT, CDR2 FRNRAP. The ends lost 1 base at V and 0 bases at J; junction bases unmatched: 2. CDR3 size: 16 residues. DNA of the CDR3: TGTGCTAGTGGTTTGGCGACAGGGGCTAGCAATCAGCCCCAGCATTTT. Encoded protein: CASGLATGASNQPQHF.

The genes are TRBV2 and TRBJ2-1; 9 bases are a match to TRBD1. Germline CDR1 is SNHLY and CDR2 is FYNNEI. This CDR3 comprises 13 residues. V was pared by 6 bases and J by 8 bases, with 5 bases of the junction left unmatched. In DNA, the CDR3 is TGTGCCAGCAGGAAGGACAGGGGTGATGAGCAGTTCTTC. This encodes CASRKDRGDEQFF.

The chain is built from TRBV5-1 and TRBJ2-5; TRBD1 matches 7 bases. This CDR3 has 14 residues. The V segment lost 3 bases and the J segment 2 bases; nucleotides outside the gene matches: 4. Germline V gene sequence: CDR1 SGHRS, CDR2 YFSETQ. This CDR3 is CASSWKGAQETQYF. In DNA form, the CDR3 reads TGCGCCAGCAGCTGGAAGGGGGCTCAAGAGACCCAGTACTTC.

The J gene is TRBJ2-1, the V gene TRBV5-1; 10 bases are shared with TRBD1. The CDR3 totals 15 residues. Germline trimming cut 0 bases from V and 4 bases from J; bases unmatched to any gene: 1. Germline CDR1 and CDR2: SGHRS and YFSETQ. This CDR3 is CASSLGGQGYNEQFF. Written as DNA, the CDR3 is TGCGCCAGCAGCTTGGGGGGACAGGGGTACAATGAGCAGTTCTTC.

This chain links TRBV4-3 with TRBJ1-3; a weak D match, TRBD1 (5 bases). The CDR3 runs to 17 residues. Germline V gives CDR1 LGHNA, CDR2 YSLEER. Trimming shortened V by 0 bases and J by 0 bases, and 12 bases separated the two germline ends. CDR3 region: CASSQESQGGSGNTIYF. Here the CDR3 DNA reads TGCGCCAGCAGCCAAGAGAGCCAGGGCGGCTCTGGAAACACCATATATTTT.

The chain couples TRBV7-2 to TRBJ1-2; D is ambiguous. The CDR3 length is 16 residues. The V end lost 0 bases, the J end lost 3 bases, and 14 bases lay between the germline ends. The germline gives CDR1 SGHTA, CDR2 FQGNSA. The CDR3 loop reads CASSLASTSADYGYTF. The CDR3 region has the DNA TGTGCCAGCAGCTTAGCGTCGACCTCCGCGGACTATGGCTACACCTTC.

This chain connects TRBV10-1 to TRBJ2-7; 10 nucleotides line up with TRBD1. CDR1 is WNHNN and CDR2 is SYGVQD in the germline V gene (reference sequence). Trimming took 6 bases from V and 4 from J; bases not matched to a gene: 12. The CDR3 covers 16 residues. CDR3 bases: TGCGCCAGCAGCCAAAAGGGGACAGGGGAAACGTACGAGCAGTACTTC. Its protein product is CASSQKGTGETYEQYF.

CDR3 amino acids: CASSGLGTGVYGYTF. Written as DNA, the CDR3 is TGTGCCAGCAGTGGCCTAGGGACAGGGGTTTATGGCTACACCTTC. The chain has TRBV28 and TRBJ1-2, with 10 bases fitting TRBD1. The CDR3 totals 15 residues. After removal of 5 bases from V and 5 bases from J, the junction contained 8 bases not matched to a gene. CDR1 and CDR2 from the germline V gene are MDHEN and SYDVKM.

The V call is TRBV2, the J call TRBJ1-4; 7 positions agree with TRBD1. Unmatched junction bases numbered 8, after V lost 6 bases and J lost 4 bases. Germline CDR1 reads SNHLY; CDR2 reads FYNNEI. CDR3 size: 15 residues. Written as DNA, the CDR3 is TGTGCCAGCAGGGAACAGGGGATTCTTAATGAAAAACTGTTTTTT. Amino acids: CASREQGILNEKLFF.

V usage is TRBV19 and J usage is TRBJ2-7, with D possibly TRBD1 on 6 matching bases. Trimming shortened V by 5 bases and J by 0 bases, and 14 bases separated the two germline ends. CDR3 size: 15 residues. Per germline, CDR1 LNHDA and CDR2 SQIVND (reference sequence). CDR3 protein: CASSPSPGDSYEQYF. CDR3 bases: TGTGCCAGTAGTCCATCCCCAGGGGACTCCTACGAGCAGTACTTC. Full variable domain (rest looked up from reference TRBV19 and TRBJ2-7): DGGITQSPKYLFRKEGQNVTLSCEQNLNHDAMYWYRQDPGQGLRLIYYSQIVNDFQKGDIAEGYSVSREKKESFPLTVTSAQKNPTAFYLCASSPSPGDSYEQYFGPGTRLTVT.

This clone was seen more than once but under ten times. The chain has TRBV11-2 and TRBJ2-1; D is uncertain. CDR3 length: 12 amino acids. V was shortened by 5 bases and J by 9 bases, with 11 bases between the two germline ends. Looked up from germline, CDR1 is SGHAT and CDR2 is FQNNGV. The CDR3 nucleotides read TGTGCCAGCAGCCCCGCGCGTACTGAGCAGTTCTTC. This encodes CASSPARTEQFF.

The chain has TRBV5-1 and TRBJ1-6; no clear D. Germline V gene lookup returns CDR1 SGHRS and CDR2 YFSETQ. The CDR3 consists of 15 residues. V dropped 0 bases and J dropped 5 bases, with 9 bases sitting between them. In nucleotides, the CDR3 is TGCGCCAGCAGCTTGGGGCTAGCAGATAATTCACCCCTCCACTTT. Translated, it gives CASSLGLADNSPLHF. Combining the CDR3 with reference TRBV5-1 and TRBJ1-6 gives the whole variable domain KAGVTQTPRYLIKTRGQQVTLSCSPISGHRSVSWYQQTPGQGLQFLFEYFSETQRNKGNFPGRFSGRQFSNSRSEMNVSTLELGDSALYLCASSLGLADNSPLHFGNGTRLTVT.

CDR3 region: CASSPRLGVSTNTGELFF. In nucleotides, the CDR3 is TGTGCCAGCAGTCCTCGACTTGGAGTGAGCACGAACACCGGGGAGCTGTTTTTT. V is TRBV6-6 and J is TRBJ2-2; D uncertain. Germline V CDR1 and CDR2: MNHNY, SVGAGI (reference sequence). V was trimmed by 5 bases and J by 0 bases, leaving 19 bases between them. This CDR3 region has 18 residues.

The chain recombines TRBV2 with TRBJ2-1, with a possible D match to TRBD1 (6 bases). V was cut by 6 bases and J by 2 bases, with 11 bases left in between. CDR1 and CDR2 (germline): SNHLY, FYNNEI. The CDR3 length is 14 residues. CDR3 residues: CASSRQETYNEQFF. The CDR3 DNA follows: TGTGCCAGCAGCCGACAGGAAACCTACAATGAGCAGTTCTTC.

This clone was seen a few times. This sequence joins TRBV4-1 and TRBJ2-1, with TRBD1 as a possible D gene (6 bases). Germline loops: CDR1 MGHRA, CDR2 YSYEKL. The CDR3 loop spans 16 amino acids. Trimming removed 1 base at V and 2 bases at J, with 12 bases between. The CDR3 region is CASSQATGLTYNEQFF. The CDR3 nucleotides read TGCGCCAGCAGCCAAGCTACAGGGCTGACCTACAATGAGCAGTTCTTC.

The chain's CDR3 is CASNRAGGNYEQYF. The DNA of the CDR3 is TGTGCCAGCAACCGAGCGGGAGGAAACTACGAGCAGTACTTC. The V gene is TRBV27, the J gene TRBJ2-7, with 9 bases fitting TRBD2. The length of the CDR3 is 14 residues. Germline CDR1 and CDR2: MNHEY and SMNVEV (reference sequence). The trim removed 7 bases at V and 3 bases at J, leaving 7 bases unmatched.

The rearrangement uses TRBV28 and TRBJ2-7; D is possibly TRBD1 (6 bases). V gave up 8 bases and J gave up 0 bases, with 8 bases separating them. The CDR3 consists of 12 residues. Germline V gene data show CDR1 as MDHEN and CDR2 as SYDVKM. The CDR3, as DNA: TGTGCCAGCGGGGACACCTCCTACGAGCAGTACTTC. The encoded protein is CASGDTSYEQYF.

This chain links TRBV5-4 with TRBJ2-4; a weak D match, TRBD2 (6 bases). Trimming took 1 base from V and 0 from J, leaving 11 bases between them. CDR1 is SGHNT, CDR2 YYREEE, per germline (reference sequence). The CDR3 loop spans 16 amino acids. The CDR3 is CASSLYGGLAKNIQYF. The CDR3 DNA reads TGTGCCAGCAGCTTGTACGGGGGTTTAGCCAAAAACATTCAGTACTTC.

The CDR3 reads CSVRSTAPEAFF. Here the CDR3 DNA reads TGCAGCGTTCGGTCTACAGCCCCTGAAGCTTTCTTT. This chain uses TRBV29-1 with TRBJ1-1; D is ambiguous. The ends were cut back, 5 bases at V and 6 bases at J, with 13 bases in the middle. The CDR3 runs 12 residues. Germline CDR1 reads SQVTM; CDR2 reads ANQGSEA.

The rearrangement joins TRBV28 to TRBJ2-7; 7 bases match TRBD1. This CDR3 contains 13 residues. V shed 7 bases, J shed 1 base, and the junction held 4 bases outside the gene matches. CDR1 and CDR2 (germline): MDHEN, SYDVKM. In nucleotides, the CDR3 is TGTGCCAGCACCAGGGACAGTTCCTACGAGCAGTACTTC. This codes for CASTRDSSYEQYF.

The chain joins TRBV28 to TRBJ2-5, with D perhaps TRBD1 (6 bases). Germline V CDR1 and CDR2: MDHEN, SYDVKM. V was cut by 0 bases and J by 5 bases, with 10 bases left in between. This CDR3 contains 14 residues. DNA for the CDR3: TGTGCCAGCAGTTTATGGACAGGTGAGGAGACCCAGTACTTC. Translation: CASSLWTGEETQYF.

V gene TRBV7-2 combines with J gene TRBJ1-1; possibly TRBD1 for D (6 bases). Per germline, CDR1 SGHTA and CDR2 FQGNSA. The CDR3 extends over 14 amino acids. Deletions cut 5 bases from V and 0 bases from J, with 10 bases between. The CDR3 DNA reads TGTGCCAGCAGCCAAGGACAGCTGAACACTGAAGCTTTCTTT. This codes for CASSQGQLNTEAFF.

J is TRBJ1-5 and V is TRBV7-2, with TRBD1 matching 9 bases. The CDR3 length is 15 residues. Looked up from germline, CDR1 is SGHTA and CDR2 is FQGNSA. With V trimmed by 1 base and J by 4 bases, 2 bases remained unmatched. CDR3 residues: CASSLVGTGNQPQHF. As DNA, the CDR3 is TGTGCCAGCAGCTTAGTAGGGACAGGGAATCAGCCCCAGCATTTT.

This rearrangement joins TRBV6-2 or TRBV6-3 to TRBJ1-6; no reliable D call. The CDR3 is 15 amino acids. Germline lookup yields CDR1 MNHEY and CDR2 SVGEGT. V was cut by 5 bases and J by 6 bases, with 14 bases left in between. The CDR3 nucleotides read TGTGCCAGCAGTGGATCCGGGAGGACTAATTCACCCCTCCACTTT. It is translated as CASSGSGRTNSPLHF.

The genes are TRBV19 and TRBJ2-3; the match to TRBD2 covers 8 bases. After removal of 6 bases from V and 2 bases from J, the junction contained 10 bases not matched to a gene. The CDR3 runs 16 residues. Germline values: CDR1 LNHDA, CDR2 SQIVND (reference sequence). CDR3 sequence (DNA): TGTGCCAGTAGCCCAGAAAGCGGGGGATACACAGATACGCAGTATTTT. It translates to CASSPESGGYTDTQYF.

The CDR3 nucleotides are TGCAGTGCTAGTAACGACAGGGGGAACACAGATACGCAGTATTTT. Translated, it gives CSASNDRGNTDTQYF. This sequence joins TRBV20-1 and TRBJ2-3; 9 bases map to TRBD1. Germline CDR1 and CDR2: DFQATT and SNEGSKA (reference sequence). Losses at the gene ends were 3 bases for V and 2 bases for J; bases not matched to a gene: 6. This CDR3 comprises 15 residues.

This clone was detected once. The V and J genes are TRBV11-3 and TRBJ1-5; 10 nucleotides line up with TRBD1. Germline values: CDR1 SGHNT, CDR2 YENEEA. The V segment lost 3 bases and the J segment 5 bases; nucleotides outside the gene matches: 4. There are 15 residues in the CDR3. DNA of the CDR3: TGTGCCAGCAGCTTGACAGGGGGCTGGGATCAGCCCCAGCATTTT. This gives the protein CASSLTGGWDQPQHF.